Described below is a single T cell receptor beta chain sequence and its context. In the original processing: Amplified reference gene primers provided the basis for estimating nucleated cell counts. TCRdb keeps only in-frame clones here, not all; method: immunoSEQ multiplex PCR. From that table come the V and J calls and clone size; the DNA was used to work out D and trimming. Altogether over 150,000 clones are present, about four fifths being singletons, with the ten largest covering approximately 30%. The sample is drawn from a study of blood T cell repertoires in COVID-19. Study background: Acute and convalescent COVID-19 specimens originated in the United States, Italy and Spain. From T cells, B-cell-depleted T cells, or PBMCs came the material, which was cDNA or gDNA.

Sequenced material: peripheral blood. The receptor comes from a woman aged 60-75 years with acute or convalescent COVID-19.

CDR3 coding DNA: TGTGCCACCCTACAGGGGGCCGGCACTGAAGCTTTCTTT. It specifies CATLQGAGTEAFF. This rearrangement joins TRBV6-5 to TRBJ1-1; 9 bases align to TRBD1. V shed 10 bases, J shed 4 bases, and the junction held 7 bases outside the gene matches. Germline CDR1 reads MNHEY; CDR2 reads SVGAGI. CDR3 size: 13 residues.